One TCR beta chain is described in this entry. What it binds is not known. Preparation of the TCRbeta library used unique molecular identifiers. TCRdb passed the PCR reads through MiXCR, listing each CDR3 protein once. The top ten clones hold approximately 0.8% of a sample with 670,000 or so distinct CDR3 sequences, about 12% of them seen once. CDR1 and CDR2 from the germline V gene are DFQATT and SNEGSKA (reference sequence). The CDR3 covers 14 residues. The sample comes from a study of T-cell reconstitution after alpha-beta-depleted transplantation in children. Whole-study results and caveats: The main origin of T-cell counts and diversity one year after transplant was newly produced T cells.

The sample in question was PBMCs, obtained before TCRalphabeta/CD19-depleted stem cell transplant. The rearrangement links TRBV20-1 to TRBJ2-3; tentatively, D is TRBD1 (6 bases). The TCR originated in a girl aged 2-10 years with congenital amegakaryocytic thrombocytopenia, due to receive a stem cell transplant. CDR3 coding DNA: TGCAGCCTATGGGGGCCGGGTAACACAGATACGCAGTATTTT. Its protein product is CSLWGPGNTDTQYF.